This T cell receptor (beta chain) is drawn from a study of T cells after yellow fever vaccination. The length of the CDR3 is 16 residues. Germline CDR1 reads LGHNA; CDR2 reads YSLEER. V lost 1 base, J lost 7 bases, and 16 bases lay in between. The study made its TCR cDNA through 5'RACE template switching. That step introduced a universal primer site along with UMIs. TCRdb used MiXCR to reprocess the 5' RACE reads, holding one entry per CDR3 protein. The sample has around 300,000 distinct CDR3 sequences, roughly 4% seen once. The source is a young man who received the YFV17D yellow fever vaccine. The sequences come from PBMCs, collected 5 days after the yellow fever booster vaccination. This chain connects TRBV4-3 to TRBJ1-4, with TRBD1 as a possible D gene (5 bases). In DNA, the CDR3 is TGCGCCAGCAGCCAAGTAGCAGGGAAGGGAAGTGAAAAACTGTTTTTT. Amino acids: CASSQVAGKGSEKLFF.